The entry that follows covers one T cell receptor beta chain sequence. The entry originates in a study of cytomegalovirus exposure and HLA in healthy donors. Across the whole study: The approximately 120 validation repertoires used the same platform as the roughly 670 first-cohort repertoires, a later analysis reported.

Using immunoSEQ multiplex PCR, the repertoire was profiled, and TCRdb retains in-frame clones only, with some absent. This repertoire shows about 160,000 clones, roughly 89% found once; its top ten account for 10% to 13%. The germline CDR1 and CDR2 sequences are SGHTA and FQGTGA. The CDR3 sequence is 14 residues long. J was trimmed by 10 bases and V by 2 bases; bases with no gene match: 4. Sequencing input: PBMCs. The J gene is TRBJ2-1, the V gene TRBV7-3; 11 nucleotides match TRBD2. This TCR came from a woman between 18 and 29 years old in good health and CMV-seropositive. The CDR3: CASSLLAGGVEQFF. CDR3 coding DNA: TGTGCCAGCAGCTTACTAGCGGGAGGAGTGGAGCAGTTCTTC.